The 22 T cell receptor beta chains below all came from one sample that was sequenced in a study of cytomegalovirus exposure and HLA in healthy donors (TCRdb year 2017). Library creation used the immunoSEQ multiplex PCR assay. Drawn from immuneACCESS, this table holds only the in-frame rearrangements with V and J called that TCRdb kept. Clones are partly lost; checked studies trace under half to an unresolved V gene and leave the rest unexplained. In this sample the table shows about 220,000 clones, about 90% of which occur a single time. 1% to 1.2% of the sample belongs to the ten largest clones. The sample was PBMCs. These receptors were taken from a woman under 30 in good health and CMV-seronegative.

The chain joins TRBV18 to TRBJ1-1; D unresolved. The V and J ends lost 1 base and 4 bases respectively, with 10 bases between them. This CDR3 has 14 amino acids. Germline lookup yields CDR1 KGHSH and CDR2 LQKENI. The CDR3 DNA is TGTGCCAGCTCACCACAAACCCCTAGCACTGAAGCTTTCTTT. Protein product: CASSPQTPSTEAFF.

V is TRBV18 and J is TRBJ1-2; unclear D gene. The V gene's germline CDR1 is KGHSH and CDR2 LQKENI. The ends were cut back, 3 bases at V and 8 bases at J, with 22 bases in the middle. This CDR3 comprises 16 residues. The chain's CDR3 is CASSPPSFGRERGYTF. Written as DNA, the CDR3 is TGTGCCAGCTCACCCCCCTCCTTCGGACGGGAAAGGGGCTACACCTTC.

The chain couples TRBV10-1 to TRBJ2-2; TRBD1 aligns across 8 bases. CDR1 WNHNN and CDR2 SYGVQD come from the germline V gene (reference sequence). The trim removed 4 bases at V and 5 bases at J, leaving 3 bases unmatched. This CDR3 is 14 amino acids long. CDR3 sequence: CASSGGQVTGELFF. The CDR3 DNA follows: TGCGCCAGCAGTGGGGGACAGGTTACCGGGGAGCTGTTTTTT.

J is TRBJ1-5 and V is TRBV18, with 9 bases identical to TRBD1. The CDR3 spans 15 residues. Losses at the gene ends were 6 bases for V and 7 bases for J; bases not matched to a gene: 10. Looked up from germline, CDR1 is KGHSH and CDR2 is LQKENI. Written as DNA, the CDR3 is TGTGCCAGCTCCCTAGGACAGGGGATAAACCAGCCCCAGCATTTT. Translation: CASSLGQGINQPQHF.

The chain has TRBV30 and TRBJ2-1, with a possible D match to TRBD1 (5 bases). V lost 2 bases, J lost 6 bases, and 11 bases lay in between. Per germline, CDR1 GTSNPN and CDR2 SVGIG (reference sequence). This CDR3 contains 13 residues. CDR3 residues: CAWSRGSPNEQFF. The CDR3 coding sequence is TGTGCCTGGAGTAGGGGCAGTCCCAATGAGCAGTTCTTC. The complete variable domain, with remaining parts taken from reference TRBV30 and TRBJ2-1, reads SQTIHQWPATLVQPVGSPLSLECTVEGTSNPNLYWYRQAAGRGLQLLFYSVGIGQISSEVPQNLSASRPQDRQFILSSKKLLLSDSGFYLCAWSRGSPNEQFFGPGTRLTVL.

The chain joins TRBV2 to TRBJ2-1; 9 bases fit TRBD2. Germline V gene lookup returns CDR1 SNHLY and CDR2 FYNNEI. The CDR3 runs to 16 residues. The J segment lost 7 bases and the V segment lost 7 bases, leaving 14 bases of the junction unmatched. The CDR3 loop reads CASTAPGASGINEQFF. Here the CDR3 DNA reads TGTGCCAGCACCGCCCCCGGGGCTAGCGGGATTAATGAGCAGTTCTTC.

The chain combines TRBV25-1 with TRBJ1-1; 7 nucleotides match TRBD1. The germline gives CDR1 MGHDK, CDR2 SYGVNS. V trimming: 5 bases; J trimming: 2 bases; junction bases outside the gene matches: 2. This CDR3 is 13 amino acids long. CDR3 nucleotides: TGTGCCAGCAGTACAGGGGAAAACACTGAAGCTTTCTTT. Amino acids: CASSTGENTEAFF.

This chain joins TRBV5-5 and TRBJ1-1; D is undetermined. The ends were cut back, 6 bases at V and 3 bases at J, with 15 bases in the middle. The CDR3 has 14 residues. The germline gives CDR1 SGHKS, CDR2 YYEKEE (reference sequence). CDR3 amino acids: CASKLGFGDTEAFF. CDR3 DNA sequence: TGTGCCAGCAAACTTGGCTTCGGGGACACTGAAGCTTTCTTT.

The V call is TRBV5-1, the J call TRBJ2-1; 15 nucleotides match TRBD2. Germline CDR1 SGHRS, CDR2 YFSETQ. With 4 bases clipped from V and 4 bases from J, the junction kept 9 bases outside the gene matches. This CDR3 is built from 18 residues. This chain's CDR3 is CASSLGTSGRSVYNEQFF. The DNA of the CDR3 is TGCGCCAGCAGCCTGGGGACTAGCGGGAGGTCGGTTTACAATGAGCAGTTCTTC.

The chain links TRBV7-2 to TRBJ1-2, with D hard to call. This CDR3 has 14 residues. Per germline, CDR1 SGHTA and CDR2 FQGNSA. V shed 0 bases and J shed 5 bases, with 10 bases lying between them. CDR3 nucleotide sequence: TGTGCCAGCAGCTTAGCCGGCACAGTTTATGGCTACACCTTC. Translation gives CASSLAGTVYGYTF. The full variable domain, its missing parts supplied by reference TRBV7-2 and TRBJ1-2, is GAGVSQSPSNKVTEKGKDVELRCDPISGHTALYWYRQSLGQGLEFLIYFQGNSAPDKSGLPSDRFSAERTGGSVSTLTIQRTQQEDSAVYLCASSLAGTVYGYTFGSGTRLTVV.

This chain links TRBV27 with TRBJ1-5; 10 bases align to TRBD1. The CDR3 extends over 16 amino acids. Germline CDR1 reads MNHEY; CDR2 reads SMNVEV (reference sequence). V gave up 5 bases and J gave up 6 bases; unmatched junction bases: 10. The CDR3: CASSPPGTGAVQPQHF. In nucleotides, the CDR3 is TGTGCCAGCAGTCCGCCCGGGACAGGGGCGGTTCAGCCCCAGCATTTT.

CDR3 DNA sequence: TGTGCCAGCAGCCCTTGGGACAGTCCCTACGGTGGCTACACCTTC. Translated: CASSPWDSPYGGYTF. The chain is built from TRBV5-6 and TRBJ1-2; 7 bases are shared with TRBD1. V dropped 4 bases and J dropped 7; count of bases not matched to a gene: 13. The germline V gene encodes CDR1 SGHDT and CDR2 YYEEEE. This CDR3 region has 15 residues. Looking up the rest from reference TRBV5-6 and TRBJ1-2 gives the full variable domain: DAGVTQSPTHLIKTRGQQVTLRCSPKSGHDTVSWYQQALGQGPQFIFQYYEEEERQRGNFPDRFSGHQFPNYSSELNVNALLLGDSALYLCASSPWDSPYGGYTFGSGTRLTVV.

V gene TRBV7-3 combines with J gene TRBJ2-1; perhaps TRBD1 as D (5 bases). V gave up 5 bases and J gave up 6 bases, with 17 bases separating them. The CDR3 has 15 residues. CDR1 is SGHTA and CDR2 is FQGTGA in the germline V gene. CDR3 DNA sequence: TGTGCCAGCAGCCTTAACCTAGGGGTGAGCAATGAGCAGTTCTTC. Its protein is CASSLNLGVSNEQFF.

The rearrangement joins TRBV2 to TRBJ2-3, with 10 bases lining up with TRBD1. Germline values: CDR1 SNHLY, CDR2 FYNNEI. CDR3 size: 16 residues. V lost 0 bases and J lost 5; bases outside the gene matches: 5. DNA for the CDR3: TGTGCCAGCAGTGAAGCTCCGCGGACAGGGGGAGATACGCAGTATTTT. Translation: CASSEAPRTGGDTQYF.

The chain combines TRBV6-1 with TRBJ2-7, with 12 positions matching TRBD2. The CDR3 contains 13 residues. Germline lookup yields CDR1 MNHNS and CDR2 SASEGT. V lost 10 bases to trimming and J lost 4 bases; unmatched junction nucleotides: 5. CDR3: CATTSGRRYEQYF. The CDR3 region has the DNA TGTGCCACAACTAGCGGGAGGAGGTACGAGCAGTACTTC.

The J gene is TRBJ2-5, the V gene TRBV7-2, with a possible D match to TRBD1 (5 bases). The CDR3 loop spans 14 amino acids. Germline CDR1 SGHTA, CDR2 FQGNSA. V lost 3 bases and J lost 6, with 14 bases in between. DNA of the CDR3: TGTGCCAGCAGCTTGGGGCAGCAGCAAAAGACCCAGTACTTC. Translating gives CASSLGQQQKTQYF.

The CDR3 DNA follows: TGTGCCAGCAGTCGATACGGGGATGCTGGCTACACCTTC. It encodes CASSRYGDAGYTF. The chain couples TRBV6-6 to TRBJ1-2; no reliable D call. V lost 5 bases, J lost 7 bases, and 14 bases lay in between. The germline gives CDR1 MNHNY, CDR2 SVGAGI (reference sequence). The CDR3 spans 13 residues.

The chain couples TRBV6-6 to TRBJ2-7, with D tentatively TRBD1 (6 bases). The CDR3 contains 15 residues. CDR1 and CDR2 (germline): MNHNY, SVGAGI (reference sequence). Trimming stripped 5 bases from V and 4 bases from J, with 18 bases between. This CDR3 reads CASSVTGPTTYEQYF. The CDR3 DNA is TGTGCCAGCAGTGTGACAGGTCCCACAACATACGAGCAGTACTTC.

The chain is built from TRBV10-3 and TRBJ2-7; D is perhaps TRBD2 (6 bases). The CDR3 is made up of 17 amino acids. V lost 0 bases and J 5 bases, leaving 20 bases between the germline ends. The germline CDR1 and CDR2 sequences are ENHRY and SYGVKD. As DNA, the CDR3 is TGTGCCATCAGTGAGTCGATTGTGGGGGGAGGCGTCCACGAGCAGTACTTC. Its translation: CAISESIVGGGVHEQYF.

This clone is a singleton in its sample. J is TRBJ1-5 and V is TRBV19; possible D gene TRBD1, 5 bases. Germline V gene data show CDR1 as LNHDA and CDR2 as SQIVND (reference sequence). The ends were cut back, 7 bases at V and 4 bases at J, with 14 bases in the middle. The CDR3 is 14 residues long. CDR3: CASMPPGGNQPQHF. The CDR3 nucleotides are TGTGCCAGTATGCCCCCCGGGGGGAATCAGCCCCAGCATTTT.

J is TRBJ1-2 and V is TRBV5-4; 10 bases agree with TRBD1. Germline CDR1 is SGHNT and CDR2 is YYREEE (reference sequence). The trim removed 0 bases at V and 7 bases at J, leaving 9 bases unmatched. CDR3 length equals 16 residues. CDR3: CASSLAGQGTSSGYTF. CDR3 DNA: TGTGCCAGCAGCTTGGCGGGACAGGGGACATCTTCTGGCTACACCTTC.

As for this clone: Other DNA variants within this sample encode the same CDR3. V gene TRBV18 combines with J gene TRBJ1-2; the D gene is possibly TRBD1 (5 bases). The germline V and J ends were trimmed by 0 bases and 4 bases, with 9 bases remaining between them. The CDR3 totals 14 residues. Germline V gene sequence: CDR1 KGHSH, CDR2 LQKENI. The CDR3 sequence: CASSPPGGGYGYTF. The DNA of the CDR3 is TGTGCCAGCTCACCACCCGGCGGGGGCTATGGCTACACCTTC.